These 13 T cell receptor beta chains were all obtained from the same sample, sequenced in a study of OX40 agonist ivuxolimab in advanced cancers. Libraries were prepared by immunoSEQ multiplex PCR; TCRdb keeps only in-frame clonotypes and omits some of them. This sample has roughly 70,000 clones; about four fifths occur once, and the top ten carry about 1.1%. Sequencing used CD4+ or CD8+ T cells sorted from blood, obtained in a trial of the OX40 agonist ivuxolimab. These receptors were taken from an adult with an advanced solid tumor such as melanoma, head and neck, liver or kidney cancer.

As concerns this clone: At the DNA level, this CDR3 is encoded by other sequences in the same sample as well. V is TRBV12-5 and J is TRBJ2-1, with 9 nucleotides matching TRBD2. The CDR3 is made up of 14 amino acids. V was pared by 4 bases and J by 8 bases, with 6 bases of the junction left unmatched. Germline-derived CDR1 and CDR2 are LGHNT and FRNRAP. This CDR3 is CASGSRLAADEQFF. The CDR3 nucleotides read TGTGCTAGTGGTTCGCGACTAGCGGCGGATGAGCAGTTCTTC.

The J gene is TRBJ2-5, the V gene TRBV5-1; TRBD2 matches at 9 bases. The CDR3 has 16 residues. V was pared by 7 bases and J by 5 bases, with 15 bases of the junction left unmatched. In germline, CDR1 is SGHRS, CDR2 YFSETQ. CDR3 sequence reads: CASWGVAGGPRETQYF. CDR3 bases: TGCGCCAGCTGGGGAGTGGCGGGGGGGCCTCGCGAGACCCAGTACTTC.

This chain joins TRBV6-6 and TRBJ2-4; TRBD1 agrees at 9 bases. The germline V gene has CDR1 MNHNY and CDR2 SVGAGI (reference sequence). Trimming took 5 bases from V and 1 from J; bases not matched to a gene: 6. The CDR3 has 16 residues. The CDR3 DNA sequence: TGTGCCAGCAGTCTTATCGGACAGGGGGCCAAAAACATTCAGTACTTC. It specifies CASSLIGQGAKNIQYF.

This chain connects TRBV7-2 to TRBJ1-3; 7 bases match TRBD1. J was trimmed by 0 bases and V by 5 bases; bases with no gene match: 10. CDR1 is SGHTA and CDR2 is FQGNSA in the germline V gene. The CDR3 spans 17 residues. The CDR3 reads CASSPRGTASSGNTIYF. CDR3 in DNA: TGTGCCAGCAGCCCGAGGGGGACAGCCAGCTCTGGAAACACCATATATTTT. Full variable domain (outside the CDR3, taken from reference TRBV7-2 and TRBJ1-3): GAGVSQSPSNKVTEKGKDVELRCDPISGHTALYWYRQSLGQGLEFLIYFQGNSAPDKSGLPSDRFSAERTGGSVSTLTIQRTQQEDSAVYLCASSPRGTASSGNTIYFGEGSWLTVV.

The chain links TRBV27 to TRBJ1-1, with TRBD1 as a possible D gene (5 bases). There are 16 residues in the CDR3. Trimming left V 3 bases short and J 4 bases short, with 18 bases between. Per the germline V gene, CDR1 is MNHEY and CDR2 is SMNVEV (reference sequence). Here the CDR3 reads CASSFSLGTGVTEAFF. DNA for the CDR3: TGTGCCAGCAGTTTTTCCTTGGGTACAGGTGTCACTGAAGCTTTCTTT.

The table lists this clone with a few counts. The chain uses TRBV6-5 and TRBJ1-1, with 7 positions matching TRBD1. The V gene's germline CDR1 is MNHEY and CDR2 SVGAGI. V dropped 11 bases and J dropped 6; count of bases not matched to a gene: 12. This CDR3 is built from 13 residues. The CDR3 nucleotides are TGTGCCTGCGCACGGACAGGAAACGCTGAAGCTTTCTTT. It yields the protein CACARTGNAEAFF.

The sample holds a few counts of this clone. The J gene is TRBJ2-2, the V gene TRBV7-9; the D is unclear. The CDR3 extends over 15 amino acids. Trimming cost V 3 bases and J 0 bases, with 8 bases left between them. CDR1 is SEHNR and CDR2 is FQNEAQ in the germline V gene (reference sequence). CDR3 residues: CASSFAATNTGELFF. As DNA, the CDR3 is TGTGCCAGCAGCTTTGCCGCGACGAACACCGGGGAGCTGTTTTTT.

The rearrangement uses TRBV11-3 and TRBJ2-1; either TRBD1 or TRBD2 may fit D (6 bases each). Germline V gives CDR1 SGHNT, CDR2 YENEEA. The germline V and J ends were trimmed by 0 bases and 7 bases, with 13 bases remaining between them. This CDR3 contains 15 residues. The CDR3 is CASSLDPGGRNEQFF. The DNA of the CDR3 is TGTGCCAGCAGCTTAGATCCTGGGGGGCGGAATGAGCAGTTCTTC.

This clone was detected only once. This chain uses TRBV28 with TRBJ2-5; D uncertain. Germline V gene data show CDR1 as MDHEN and CDR2 as SYDVKM. Trimming removed 3 bases at V and 5 bases at J, with 7 bases between. The CDR3 totals 12 residues. CDR3 amino acids: CASSLVGETQYF. The CDR3 bases are TGTGCCAGCAGTTTGGTGGGTGAGACCCAGTACTTC.

As DNA, the CDR3 is TGTGCCAGCAGCTTAACGGGGAAGATGAACACTGAAGCTTTCTTT. This gives the protein CASSLTGKMNTEAFF. The V gene is TRBV7-8, the J gene TRBJ1-1; D unresolved. V was cut by 2 bases and J by 0 bases, with 10 bases left in between. Germline V gene lookup returns CDR1 SGHVS and CDR2 FQNEAQ. The CDR3 sequence is 15 residues long.

This clone was detected only once. The J gene is TRBJ2-6, the V gene TRBV5-4, with D tentatively TRBD1 or TRBD2 (5 bases each). CDR1 SGHNT and CDR2 YYREEE come from the germline V gene (reference sequence). V was pared by 2 bases and J by 0 bases, with 18 bases between. The CDR3 has 19 residues. The CDR3 protein is CASSFPTGTESSGANVLTF. The CDR3 region has the DNA TGTGCCAGCAGCTTCCCAACCGGGACGGAGAGCTCTGGGGCCAACGTCCTGACTTTC.

This clone appeared a single time. This chain links TRBV5-1 with TRBJ1-6, with 7 positions matching TRBD1. This CDR3 is built from 17 residues. Trimming cost V 0 bases and J 5 bases; bases outside gene matches: 8. Looked up from germline, CDR1 is SGHRS and CDR2 is YFSETQ. As DNA, the CDR3 is TGCGCCAGCAGCTTGGCCCAGGGGGGGGCAAATAATTCACCCCTCCACTTT. It codes for CASSLAQGGANNSPLHF.

The chain joins TRBV5-4 to TRBJ2-3, with D perhaps matching TRBD1 or TRBD2 (6 bases each). CDR1 SGHNT and CDR2 YYREEE come from the germline V gene (reference sequence). This CDR3 comprises 15 residues. V dropped 0 bases and J dropped 3 bases, with 11 bases sitting between them. The chain's CDR3 is CASSLAGGGTDTQYF. The CDR3, as DNA: TGTGCCAGCAGCTTGGCCGGAGGGGGGACAGATACGCAGTATTTT.